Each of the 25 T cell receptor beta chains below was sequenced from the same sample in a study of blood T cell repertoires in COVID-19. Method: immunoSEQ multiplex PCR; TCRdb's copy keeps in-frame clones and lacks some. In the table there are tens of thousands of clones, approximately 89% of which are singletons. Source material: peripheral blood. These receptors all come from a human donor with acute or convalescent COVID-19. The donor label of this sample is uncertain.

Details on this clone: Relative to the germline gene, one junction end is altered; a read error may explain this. CDR3: CASRGGDSYEQYF. As DNA, the CDR3 is TGCGCGAGCAGGGGTGGAGACTCCTACGAGCAGTACTTC. The chain carries TRBV23-1 and TRBJ2-7; tentative D call: TRBD1 (6 bases). TRBV23-1 is an ORF; its function is uncertain. This CDR3 comprises 13 residues.

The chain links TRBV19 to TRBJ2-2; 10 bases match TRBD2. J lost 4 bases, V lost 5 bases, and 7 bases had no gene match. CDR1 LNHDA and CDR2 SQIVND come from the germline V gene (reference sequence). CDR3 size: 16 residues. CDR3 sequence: CASSFSSGRVTGELFF. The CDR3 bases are TGTGCCAGTAGTTTCAGCAGCGGGAGGGTCACCGGGGAGCTGTTTTTT.

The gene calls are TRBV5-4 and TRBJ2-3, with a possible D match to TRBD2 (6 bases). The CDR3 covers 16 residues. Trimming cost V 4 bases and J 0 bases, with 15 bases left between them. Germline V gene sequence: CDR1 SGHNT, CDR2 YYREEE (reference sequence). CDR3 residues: CASSPGWGVSTDTQYF. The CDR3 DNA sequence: TGTGCCAGCAGCCCGGGTTGGGGGGTGAGCACAGATACGCAGTATTTT. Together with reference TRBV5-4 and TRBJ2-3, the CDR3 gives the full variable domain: ETGVTQSPTHLIKTRGQQVTLRCSSQSGHNTVSWYQQALGQGPQFIFQYYREEENGRGNFPPRFSGLQFPNYSSELNVNALELDDSALYLCASSPGWGVSTDTQYFGPGTRLTVL.

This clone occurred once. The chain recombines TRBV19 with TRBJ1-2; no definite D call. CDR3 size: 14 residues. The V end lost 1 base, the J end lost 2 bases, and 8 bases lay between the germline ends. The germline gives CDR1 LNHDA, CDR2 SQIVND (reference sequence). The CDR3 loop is CASSIGPQNYGYTF. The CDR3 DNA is TGTGCCAGTAGTATAGGCCCACAGAACTATGGCTACACCTTC.

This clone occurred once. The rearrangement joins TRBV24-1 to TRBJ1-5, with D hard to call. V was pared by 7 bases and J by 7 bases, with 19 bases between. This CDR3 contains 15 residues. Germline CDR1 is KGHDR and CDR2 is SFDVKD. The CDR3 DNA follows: TGTGCCACCAGACACTCAGGCAGGTGGGTCCAGCCCCAGCATTTT. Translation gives CATRHSGRWVQPQHF.

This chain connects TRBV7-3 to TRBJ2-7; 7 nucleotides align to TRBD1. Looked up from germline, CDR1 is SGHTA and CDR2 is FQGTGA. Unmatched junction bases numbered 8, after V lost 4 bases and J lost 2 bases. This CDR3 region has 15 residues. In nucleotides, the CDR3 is TGTGCCAGCAGCTCACAGGGGACACCTCCCTACGAGCAGTACTTC. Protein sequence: CASSSQGTPPYEQYF.

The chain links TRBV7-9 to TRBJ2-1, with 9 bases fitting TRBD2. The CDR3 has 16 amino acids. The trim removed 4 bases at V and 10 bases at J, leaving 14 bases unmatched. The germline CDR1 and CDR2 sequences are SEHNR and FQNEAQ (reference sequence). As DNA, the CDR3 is TGTGCCAGCAGCTATAGCGGGGGTGCCCCCGCGGGGGAGCAGTTCTTC. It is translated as CASSYSGGAPAGEQFF.

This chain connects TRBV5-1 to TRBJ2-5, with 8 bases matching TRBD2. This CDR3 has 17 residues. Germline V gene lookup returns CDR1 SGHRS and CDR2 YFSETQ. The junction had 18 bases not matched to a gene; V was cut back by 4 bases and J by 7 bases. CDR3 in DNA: TGCGCCAGCAGCCGAACCCTCCCCGGGGGGGCCAAGGTGACCCAGTACTTC. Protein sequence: CASSRTLPGGAKVTQYF.

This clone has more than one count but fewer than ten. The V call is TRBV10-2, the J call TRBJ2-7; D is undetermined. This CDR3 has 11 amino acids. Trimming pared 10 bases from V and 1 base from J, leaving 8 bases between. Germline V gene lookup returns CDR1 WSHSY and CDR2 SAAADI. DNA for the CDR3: TGCGCCACCTCTGTTTCCTACGAGCAGTACTTC. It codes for CATSVSYEQYF.

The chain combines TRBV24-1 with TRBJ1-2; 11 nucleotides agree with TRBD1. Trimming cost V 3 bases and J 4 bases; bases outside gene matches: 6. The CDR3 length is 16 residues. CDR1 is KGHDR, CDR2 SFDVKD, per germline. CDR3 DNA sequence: TGTGCCACCAGTGATCCAGGACAGGGGGCGGGCTATGGCTACACCTTC. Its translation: CATSDPGQGAGYGYTF.

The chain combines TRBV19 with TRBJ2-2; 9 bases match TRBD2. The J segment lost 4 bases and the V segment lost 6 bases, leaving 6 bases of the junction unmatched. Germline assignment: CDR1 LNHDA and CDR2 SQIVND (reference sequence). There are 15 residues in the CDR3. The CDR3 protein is CASRKRGESTGELFF. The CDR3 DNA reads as TGTGCCAGTAGAAAGCGGGGGGAGAGCACCGGGGAGCTGTTTTTT.

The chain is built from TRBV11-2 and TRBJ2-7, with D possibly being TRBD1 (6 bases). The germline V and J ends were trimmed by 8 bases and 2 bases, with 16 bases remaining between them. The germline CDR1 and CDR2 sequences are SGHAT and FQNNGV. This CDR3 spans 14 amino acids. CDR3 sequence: CASGNRVQPYEQYF. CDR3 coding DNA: TGTGCCAGCGGGAACAGGGTCCAGCCCTACGAGCAGTACTTC.

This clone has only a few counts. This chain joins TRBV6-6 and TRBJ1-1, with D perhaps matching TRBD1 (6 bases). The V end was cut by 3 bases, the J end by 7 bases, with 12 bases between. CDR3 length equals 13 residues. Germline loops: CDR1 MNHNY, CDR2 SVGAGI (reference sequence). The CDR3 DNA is TGTGCCAGCAGTTATGAGGGGGTGGATGAAGCTTTCTTT. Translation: CASSYEGVDEAFF.

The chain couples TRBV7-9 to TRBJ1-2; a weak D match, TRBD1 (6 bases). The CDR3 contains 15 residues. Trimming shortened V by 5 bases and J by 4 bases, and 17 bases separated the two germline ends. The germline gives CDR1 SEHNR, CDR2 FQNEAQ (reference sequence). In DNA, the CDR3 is TGTGCCAGCAGCCCCGGGACACTGGCGGCCTATGGCTACACCTTC. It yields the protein CASSPGTLAAYGYTF.

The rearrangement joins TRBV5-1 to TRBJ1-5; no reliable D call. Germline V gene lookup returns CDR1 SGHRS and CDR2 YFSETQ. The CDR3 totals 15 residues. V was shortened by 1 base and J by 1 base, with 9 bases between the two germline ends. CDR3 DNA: TGCGCCAGCAGCTTGAGGCCGGGGAGCAATCAGCCCCAGCATTTT. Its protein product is CASSLRPGSNQPQHF.

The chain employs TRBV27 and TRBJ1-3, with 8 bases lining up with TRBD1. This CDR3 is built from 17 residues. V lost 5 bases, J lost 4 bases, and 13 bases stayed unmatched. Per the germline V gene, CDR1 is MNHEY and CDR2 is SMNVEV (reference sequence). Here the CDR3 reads CASSPLGDRRGGNTIYF. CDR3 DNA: TGTGCCAGCAGTCCGCTTGGGGACAGGAGGGGCGGAAACACCATATATTTT.

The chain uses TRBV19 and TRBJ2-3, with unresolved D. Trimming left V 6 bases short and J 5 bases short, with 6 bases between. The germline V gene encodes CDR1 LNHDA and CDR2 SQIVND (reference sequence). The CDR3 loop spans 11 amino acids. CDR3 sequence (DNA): TGTGCCAGTAGCCTTCGAGATACGCAGTATTTT. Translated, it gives CASSLRDTQYF.

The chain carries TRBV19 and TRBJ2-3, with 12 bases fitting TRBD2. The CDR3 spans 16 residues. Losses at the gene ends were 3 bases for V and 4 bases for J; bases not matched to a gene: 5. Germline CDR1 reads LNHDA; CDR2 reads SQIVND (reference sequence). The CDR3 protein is CASSIPSGGAPDTQYF. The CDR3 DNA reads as TGTGCCAGTAGTATCCCTAGCGGGGGGGCCCCAGATACGCAGTATTTT. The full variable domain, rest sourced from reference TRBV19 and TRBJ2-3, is DGGITQSPKYLFRKEGQNVTLSCEQNLNHDAMYWYRQDPGQGLRLIYYSQIVNDFQKGDIAEGYSVSREKKESFPLTVTSAQKNPTAFYLCASSIPSGGAPDTQYFGPGTRLTVL.

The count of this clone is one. CDR3 sequence: CASTVGQQDTEAFF. The CDR3 nucleotides are TGTGCCAGTACCGTTGGACAGCAGGACACTGAAGCTTTCTTT. This chain joins TRBV19 and TRBJ1-1, with D perhaps matching TRBD1 (6 bases). Per germline, CDR1 LNHDA and CDR2 SQIVND (reference sequence). The CDR3 has 14 amino acids. Trimming took 7 bases from V and 3 from J, leaving 15 bases between them. The whole variable domain, filled in from reference TRBV19 and TRBJ1-1, reads DGGITQSPKYLFRKEGQNVTLSCEQNLNHDAMYWYRQDPGQGLRLIYYSQIVNDFQKGDIAEGYSVSREKKESFPLTVTSAQKNPTAFYLCASTVGQQDTEAFFGQGTRLTVV.

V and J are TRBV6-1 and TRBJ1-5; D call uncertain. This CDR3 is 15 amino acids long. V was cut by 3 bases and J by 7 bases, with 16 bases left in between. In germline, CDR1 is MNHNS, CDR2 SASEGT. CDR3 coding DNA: TGTGCCAGCAGTGATATGTTGGTGGGAGGCCAGCCCCAGCATTTT. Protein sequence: CASSDMLVGGQPQHF.

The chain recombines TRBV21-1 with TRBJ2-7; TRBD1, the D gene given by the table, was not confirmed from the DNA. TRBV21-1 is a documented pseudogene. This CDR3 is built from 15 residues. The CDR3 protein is CASSDPGQGTYEQYF. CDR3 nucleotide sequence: TGTGCCAGCAGCGACCCGGGACAGGGAACCTACGAGCAGTACTTC.

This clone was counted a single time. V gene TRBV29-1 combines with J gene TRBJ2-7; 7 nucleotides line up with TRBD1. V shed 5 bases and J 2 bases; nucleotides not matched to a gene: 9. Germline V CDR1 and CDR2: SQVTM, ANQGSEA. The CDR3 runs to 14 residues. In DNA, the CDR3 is TGCAGCGTTAACCAACAGGGGTTGGCCTACGAGCAGTACTTC. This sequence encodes CSVNQQGLAYEQYF.

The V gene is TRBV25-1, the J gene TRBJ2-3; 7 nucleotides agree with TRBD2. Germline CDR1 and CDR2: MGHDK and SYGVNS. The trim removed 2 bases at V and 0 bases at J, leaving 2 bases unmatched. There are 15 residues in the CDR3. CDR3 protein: CASSETSESTDTQYF. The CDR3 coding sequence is TGTGCCAGCAGTGAAACTAGCGAAAGCACAGATACGCAGTATTTT.

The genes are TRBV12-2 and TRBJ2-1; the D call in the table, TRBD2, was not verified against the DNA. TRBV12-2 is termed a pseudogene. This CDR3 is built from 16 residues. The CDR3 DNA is TGTGCAAGTCGCTCGCTTTGCGGGAGGAGGACCAATGAGCAGTTCTTC. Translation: CASRSLCGRRTNEQFF.

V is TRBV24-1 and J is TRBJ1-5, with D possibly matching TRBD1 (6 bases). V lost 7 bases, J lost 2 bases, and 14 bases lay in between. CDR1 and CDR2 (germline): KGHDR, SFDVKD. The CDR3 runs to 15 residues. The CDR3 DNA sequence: TGTGCCACCAGCGAGCCTGCAGGGGGCAATCAGCCCCAGCATTTT. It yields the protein CATSEPAGGNQPQHF.